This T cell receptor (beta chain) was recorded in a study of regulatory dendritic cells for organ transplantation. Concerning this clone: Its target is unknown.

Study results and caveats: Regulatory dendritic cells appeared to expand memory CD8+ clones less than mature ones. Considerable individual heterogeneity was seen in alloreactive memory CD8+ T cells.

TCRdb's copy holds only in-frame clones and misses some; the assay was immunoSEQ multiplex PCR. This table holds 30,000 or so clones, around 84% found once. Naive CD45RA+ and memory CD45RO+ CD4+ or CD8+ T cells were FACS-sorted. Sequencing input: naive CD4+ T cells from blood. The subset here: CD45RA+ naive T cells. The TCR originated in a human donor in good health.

The CDR3 region is CASSSDRNQPQHF. CDR3 sequence (DNA): TGTGCCAGCAGCTCCGACAGGAATCAGCCCCAGCATTTT. The chain carries TRBV6-5 and TRBJ1-5, with a possible D match to TRBD1 (6 bases). The CDR3 is made up of 13 amino acids. V dropped 6 bases and J dropped 4 bases, with 10 bases sitting between them. Germline-derived CDR1 and CDR2 are MNHEY and SVGAGI.